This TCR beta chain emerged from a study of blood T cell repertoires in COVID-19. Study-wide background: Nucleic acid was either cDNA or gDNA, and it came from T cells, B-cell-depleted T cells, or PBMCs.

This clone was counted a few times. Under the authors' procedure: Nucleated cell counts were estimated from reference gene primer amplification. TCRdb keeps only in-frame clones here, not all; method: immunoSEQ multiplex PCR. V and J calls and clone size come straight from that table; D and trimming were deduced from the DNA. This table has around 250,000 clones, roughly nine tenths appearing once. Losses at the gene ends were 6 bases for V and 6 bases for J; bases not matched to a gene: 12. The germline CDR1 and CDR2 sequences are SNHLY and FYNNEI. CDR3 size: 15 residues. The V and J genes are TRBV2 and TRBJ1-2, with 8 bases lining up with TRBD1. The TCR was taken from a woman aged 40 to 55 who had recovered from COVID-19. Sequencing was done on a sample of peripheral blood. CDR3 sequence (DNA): TGTGCCAGCAGGCGAGACAGGGGAAGTAGTGATGGCTACACCTTC. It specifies CASRRDRGSSDGYTF.